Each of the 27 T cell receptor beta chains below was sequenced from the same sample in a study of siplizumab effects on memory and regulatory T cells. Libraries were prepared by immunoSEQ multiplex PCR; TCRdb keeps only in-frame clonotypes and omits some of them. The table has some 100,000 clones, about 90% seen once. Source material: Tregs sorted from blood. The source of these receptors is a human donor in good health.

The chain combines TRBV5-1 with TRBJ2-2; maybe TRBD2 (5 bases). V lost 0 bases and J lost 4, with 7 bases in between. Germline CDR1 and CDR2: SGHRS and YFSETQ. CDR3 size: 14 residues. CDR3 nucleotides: TGCGCCAGCAGCTTGGGAGGGAGCACCGGGGAGCTGTTTTTT. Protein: CASSLGGSTGELFF.

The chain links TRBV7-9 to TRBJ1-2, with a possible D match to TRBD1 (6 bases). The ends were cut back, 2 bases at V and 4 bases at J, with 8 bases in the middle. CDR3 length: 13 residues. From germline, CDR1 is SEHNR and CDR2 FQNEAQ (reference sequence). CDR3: CASSLTGSYGYTF. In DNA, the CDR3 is TGTGCCAGCAGCTTAACAGGGAGCTATGGCTACACCTTC.

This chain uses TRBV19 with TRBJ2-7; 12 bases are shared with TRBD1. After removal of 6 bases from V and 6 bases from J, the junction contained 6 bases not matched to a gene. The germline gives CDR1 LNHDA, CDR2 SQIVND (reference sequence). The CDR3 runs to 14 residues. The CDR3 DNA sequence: TGTGCCAGTAGCAGGGACAGGGGGCCCTTCGAGCAGTACTTC. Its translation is CASSRDRGPFEQYF.

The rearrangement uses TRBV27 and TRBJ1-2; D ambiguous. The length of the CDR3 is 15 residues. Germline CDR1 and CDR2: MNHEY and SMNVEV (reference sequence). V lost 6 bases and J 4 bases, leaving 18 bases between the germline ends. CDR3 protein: CASSPRGLMGYGYTF. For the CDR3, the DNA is TGTGCCAGCAGCCCCAGAGGGCTAATGGGCTATGGCTACACCTTC.

The CDR3: CASSPESYEQYF. The CDR3 nucleotides are TGCGCCAGCAGCCCCGAGTCCTACGAGCAGTACTTC. The chain links TRBV5-1 to TRBJ2-7; D call uncertain. The germline CDR1 and CDR2 sequences are SGHRS and YFSETQ. V dropped 4 bases and J dropped 1 base, with 6 bases sitting between them. This CDR3 has 12 amino acids.

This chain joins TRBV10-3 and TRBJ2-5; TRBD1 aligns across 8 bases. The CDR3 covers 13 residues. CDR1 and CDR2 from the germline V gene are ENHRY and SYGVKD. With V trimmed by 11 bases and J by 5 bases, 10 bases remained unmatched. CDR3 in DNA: TGTGCCGCCAGACAGGGGTGGTTGGAGACCCAGTACTTC. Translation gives CAARQGWLETQYF.

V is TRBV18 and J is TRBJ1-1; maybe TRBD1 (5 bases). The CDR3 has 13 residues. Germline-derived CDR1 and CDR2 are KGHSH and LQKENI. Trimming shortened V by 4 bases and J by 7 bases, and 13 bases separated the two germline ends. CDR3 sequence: CASSLSRDFEAFF. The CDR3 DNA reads TGTGCCAGCTCACTTTCCCGGGACTTTGAAGCTTTCTTT.

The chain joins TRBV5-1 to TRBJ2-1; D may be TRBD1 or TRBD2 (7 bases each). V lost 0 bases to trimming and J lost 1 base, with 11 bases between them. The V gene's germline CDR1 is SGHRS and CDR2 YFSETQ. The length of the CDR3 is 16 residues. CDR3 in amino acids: CASSLAAGQSYNEQFF. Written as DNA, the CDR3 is TGCGCCAGCAGCTTGGCAGCGGGACAGTCCTACAATGAGCAGTTCTTC.

The CDR3 DNA reads TGTGCCAGTAGTATTGGTCAAAAGACTAGTACCTACGAGCAGTACTTC. Protein sequence: CASSIGQKTSTYEQYF. This chain joins TRBV19 and TRBJ2-7; D possibly corresponds to TRBD2 (6 bases). The V and J ends lost 3 bases and 2 bases respectively, with 17 bases between them. Germline V gene data show CDR1 as LNHDA and CDR2 as SQIVND (reference sequence). The CDR3 extends over 16 amino acids.

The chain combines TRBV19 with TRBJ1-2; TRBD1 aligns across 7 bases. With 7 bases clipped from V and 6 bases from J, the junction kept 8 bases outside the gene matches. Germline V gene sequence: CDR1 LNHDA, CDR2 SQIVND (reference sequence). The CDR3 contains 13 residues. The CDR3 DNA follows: TGTGCCAGTACCTCGACAGGGAGACATGGCTACACCTTC. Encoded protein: CASTSTGRHGYTF. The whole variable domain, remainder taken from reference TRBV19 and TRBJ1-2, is DGGITQSPKYLFRKEGQNVTLSCEQNLNHDAMYWYRQDPGQGLRLIYYSQIVNDFQKGDIAEGYSVSREKKESFPLTVTSAQKNPTAFYLCASTSTGRHGYTFGSGTRLTVV.

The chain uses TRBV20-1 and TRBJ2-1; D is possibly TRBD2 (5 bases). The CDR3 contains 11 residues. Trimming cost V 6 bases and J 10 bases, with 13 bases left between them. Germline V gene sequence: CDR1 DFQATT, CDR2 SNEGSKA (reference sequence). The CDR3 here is CSAEGVLEQFF. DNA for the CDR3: TGCAGTGCAGAGGGCGTCCTCGAGCAGTTCTTC.

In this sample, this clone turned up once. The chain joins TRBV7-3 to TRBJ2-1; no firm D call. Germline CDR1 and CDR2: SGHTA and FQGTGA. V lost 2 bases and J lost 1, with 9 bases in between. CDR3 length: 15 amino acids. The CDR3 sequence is CASSLSGGSYNEQFF. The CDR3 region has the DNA TGTGCCAGCAGCTTATCGGGCGGTTCCTACAATGAGCAGTTCTTC.

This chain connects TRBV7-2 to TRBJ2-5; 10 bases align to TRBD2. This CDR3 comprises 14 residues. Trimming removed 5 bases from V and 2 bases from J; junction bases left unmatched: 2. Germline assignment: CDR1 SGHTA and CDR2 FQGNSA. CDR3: CASSTSGTQETQYF. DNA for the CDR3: TGTGCCAGCAGCACTAGCGGGACTCAAGAGACCCAGTACTTC.

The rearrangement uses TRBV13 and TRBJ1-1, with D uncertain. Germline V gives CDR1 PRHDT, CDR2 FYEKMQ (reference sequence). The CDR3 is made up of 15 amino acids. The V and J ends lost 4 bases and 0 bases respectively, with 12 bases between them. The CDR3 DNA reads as TGTGCCAGCAGCTATAAGACGGCCTTGAACACTGAAGCTTTCTTT. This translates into CASSYKTALNTEAFF.

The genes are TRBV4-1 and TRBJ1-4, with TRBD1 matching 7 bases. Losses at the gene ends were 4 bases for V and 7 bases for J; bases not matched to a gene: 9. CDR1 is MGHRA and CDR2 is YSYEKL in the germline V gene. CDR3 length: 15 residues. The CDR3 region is CASSPQTGLAEKLFF. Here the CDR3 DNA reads TGCGCCAGCAGCCCCCAGACAGGGTTGGCTGAAAAACTGTTTTTT.

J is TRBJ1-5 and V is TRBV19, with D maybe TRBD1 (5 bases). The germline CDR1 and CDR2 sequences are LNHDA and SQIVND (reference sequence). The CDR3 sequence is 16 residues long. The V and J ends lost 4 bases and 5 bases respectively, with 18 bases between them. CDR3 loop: CASSRAGAVGDQPQHF. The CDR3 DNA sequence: TGTGCCAGTAGTAGAGCTGGGGCAGTCGGGGATCAGCCCCAGCATTTT.

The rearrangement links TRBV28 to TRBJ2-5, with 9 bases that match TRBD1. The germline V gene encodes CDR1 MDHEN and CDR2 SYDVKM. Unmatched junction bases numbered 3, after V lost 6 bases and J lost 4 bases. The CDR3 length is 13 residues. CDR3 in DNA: TGTGCCAGCAGACCACAGGGGGCAGAGACCCAGTACTTC. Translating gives CASRPQGAETQYF. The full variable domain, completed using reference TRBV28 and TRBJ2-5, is DVKVTQSSRYLVKRTGEKVFLECVQDMDHENMFWYRQDPGLGLRLIYFSYDVKMKEKGDIPEGYSVSREKKERFSLILESASTNQTSMYLCASRPQGAETQYFGPGTRLLVL.

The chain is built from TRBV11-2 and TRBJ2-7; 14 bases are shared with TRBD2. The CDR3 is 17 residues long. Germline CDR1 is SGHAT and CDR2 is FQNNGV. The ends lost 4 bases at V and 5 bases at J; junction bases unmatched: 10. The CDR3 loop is CASSSGLAGARRNEQYF. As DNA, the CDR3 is TGTGCCAGCAGCTCGGGACTAGCGGGAGCTCGGAGAAACGAGCAGTACTTC.

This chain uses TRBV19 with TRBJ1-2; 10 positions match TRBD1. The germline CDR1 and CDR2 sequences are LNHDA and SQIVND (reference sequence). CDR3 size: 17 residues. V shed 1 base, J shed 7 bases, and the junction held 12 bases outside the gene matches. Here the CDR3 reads CASSIALTGQGHPGYTF. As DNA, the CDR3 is TGTGCCAGTAGTATAGCCCTAACGGGACAGGGGCACCCTGGCTACACCTTC.

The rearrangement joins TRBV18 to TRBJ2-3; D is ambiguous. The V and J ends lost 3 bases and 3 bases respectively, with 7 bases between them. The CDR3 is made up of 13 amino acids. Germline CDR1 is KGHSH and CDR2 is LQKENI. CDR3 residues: CASSPGVTDTQYF. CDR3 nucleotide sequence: TGTGCCAGCTCACCCGGAGTAACAGATACGCAGTATTTT.

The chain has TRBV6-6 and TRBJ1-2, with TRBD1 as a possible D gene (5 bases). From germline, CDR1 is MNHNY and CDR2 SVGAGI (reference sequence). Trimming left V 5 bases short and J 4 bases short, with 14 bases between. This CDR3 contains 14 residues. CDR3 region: CASSRDAASYGYTF. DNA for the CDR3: TGTGCCAGCAGTCGGGACGCGGCCTCCTATGGCTACACCTTC.

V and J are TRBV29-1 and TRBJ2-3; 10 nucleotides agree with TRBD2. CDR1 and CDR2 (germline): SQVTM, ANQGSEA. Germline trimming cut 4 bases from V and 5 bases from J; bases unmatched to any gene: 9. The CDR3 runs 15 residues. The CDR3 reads CSVGSGRAVIDTQYF. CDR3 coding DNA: TGCAGCGTTGGAAGCGGGAGGGCTGTGATAGATACGCAGTATTTT.

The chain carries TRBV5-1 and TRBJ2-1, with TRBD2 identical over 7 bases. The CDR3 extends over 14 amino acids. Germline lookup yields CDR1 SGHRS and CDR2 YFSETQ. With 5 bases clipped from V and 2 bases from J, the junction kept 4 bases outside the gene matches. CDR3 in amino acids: CASSLGLAYNEQFF. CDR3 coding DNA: TGCGCCAGCAGTCTAGGACTAGCCTACAATGAGCAGTTCTTC.

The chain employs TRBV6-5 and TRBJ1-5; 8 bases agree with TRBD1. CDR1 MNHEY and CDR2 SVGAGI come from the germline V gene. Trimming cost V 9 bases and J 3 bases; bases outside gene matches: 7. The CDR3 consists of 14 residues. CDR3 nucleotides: TGTGCCAGTAGAGACAGGGGAGTCAATCAGCCCCAGCATTTT. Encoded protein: CASRDRGVNQPQHF.

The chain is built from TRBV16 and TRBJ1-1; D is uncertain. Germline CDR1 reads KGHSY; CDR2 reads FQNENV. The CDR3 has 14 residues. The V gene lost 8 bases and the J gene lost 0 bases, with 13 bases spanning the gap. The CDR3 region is CASCNGVLNTEAFF. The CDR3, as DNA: TGTGCCAGCTGCAACGGGGTTCTGAACACTGAAGCTTTCTTT.

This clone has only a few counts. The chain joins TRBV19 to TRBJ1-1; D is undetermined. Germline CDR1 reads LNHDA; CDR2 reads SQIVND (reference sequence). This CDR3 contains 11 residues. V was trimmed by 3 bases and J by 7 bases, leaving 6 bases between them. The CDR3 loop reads CASSILREAFF. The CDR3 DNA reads TGTGCCAGTAGTATTCTGCGTGAAGCTTTCTTT.

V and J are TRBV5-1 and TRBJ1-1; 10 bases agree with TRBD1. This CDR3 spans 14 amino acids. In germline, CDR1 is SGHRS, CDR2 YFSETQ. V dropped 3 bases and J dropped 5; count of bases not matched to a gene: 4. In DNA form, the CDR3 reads TGCGCCAGCAGCTGGGGGGACAGGGGAACTGAAGCTTTCTTT. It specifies CASSWGDRGTEAFF. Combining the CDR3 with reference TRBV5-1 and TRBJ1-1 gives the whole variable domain KAGVTQTPRYLIKTRGQQVTLSCSPISGHRSVSWYQQTPGQGLQFLFEYFSETQRNKGNFPGRFSGRQFSNSRSEMNVSTLELGDSALYLCASSWGDRGTEAFFGQGTRLTVV.